The 17 T cell receptor beta chains below all came from one sample that was sequenced in a study of T-cell memory formation after mild COVID-19. TCRdb redid the calling of the 5' RACE reads with MiXCR, one entry per CDR3 protein. The table has about 560,000 distinct CDR3 sequences, roughly 17% seen once; the top ten hold roughly 7.7%. The specimen was PBMCs or a T cell subset sorted from them (not recorded which). Receptor source: an adult woman who had mild COVID-19 (a few samples of this study predate the infection). Cell type and time point are not known.

The chain is built from TRBV5-1 and TRBJ2-5; perhaps TRBD1 as D (5 bases). V was clipped by 0 bases and J by 4 bases, with 13 bases between them. CDR3 size: 15 residues. CDR1 is SGHRS and CDR2 is YFSETQ in the germline V gene. This CDR3 is CASSLAQGQLETQYF. Here the CDR3 DNA reads TGCGCCAGCAGCTTGGCTCAGGGTCAGTTAGAGACCCAGTACTTC.

This clonotype occurred a few times. The V gene is TRBV27, the J gene TRBJ1-5; no definite D call. The CDR3 is 14 amino acids. Deletions cut 4 bases from V and 2 bases from J, with 9 bases between. Germline V lookup: CDR1 MNHEY, CDR2 SMNVEV (reference sequence). CDR3 DNA: TGTGCCAGCAGTTCCCCGGACCGCAATCAGCCCCAGCATTTT. Encoded protein: CASSSPDRNQPQHF.

The chain is built from TRBV24-1 and TRBJ2-7, with D tentatively TRBD2 (7 bases). Trimming took off 7 bases at V and 0 bases at J, with 12 bases between the two ends. Germline V gene sequence: CDR1 KGHDR, CDR2 SFDVKD. The CDR3 is 14 amino acids. This chain's CDR3 is CATSGGGRSYEQYF. CDR3 DNA: TGTGCCACCAGCGGCGGGGGCCGCTCCTACGAGCAGTACTTC.

This clonotype appeared a few times. CDR3 nucleotide sequence: TGTGCCAGCAGTCGTCGACCCGGGACAGAAAAAGAGACCCAGTACTTC. This encodes CASSRRPGTEKETQYF. This chain connects TRBV6-2 or TRBV6-3 to TRBJ2-5; the match to TRBD1 covers 7 bases. CDR3 size: 16 residues. V trimming: 5 bases; J trimming: 3 bases; junction bases outside the gene matches: 12. Per the germline V gene, CDR1 is MNHEY and CDR2 is SVGEGT.

The gene calls are TRBV5-4 and TRBJ2-1, with D maybe TRBD2 (6 bases). Germline V gene lookup returns CDR1 SGHNT and CDR2 YYREEE (reference sequence). Trimming removed 4 bases at V and 4 bases at J, with 18 bases between. The CDR3 is 16 residues long. The CDR3 region has the DNA TGTGCCAGCAGCCCGCAGCTTAGCGGAACGTACAATGAGCAGTTCTTC. It codes for CASSPQLSGTYNEQFF. Based on the CDR3 plus reference TRBV5-4 and TRBJ2-1, the full variable domain is ETGVTQSPTHLIKTRGQQVTLRCSSQSGHNTVSWYQQALGQGPQFIFQYYREEENGRGNFPPRFSGLQFPNYSSELNVNALELDDSALYLCASSPQLSGTYNEQFFGPGTRLTVL.

Only a few counts were recorded for this clonotype. The chain uses TRBV5-1 and TRBJ2-3, with a tentative D call TRBD2 (7 bases). The germline CDR1 and CDR2 sequences are SGHRS and YFSETQ. This CDR3 comprises 17 residues. The V and J ends lost 0 bases and 3 bases respectively, with 17 bases between them. The CDR3: CASSLADSGRGTDTQYF. The CDR3 coding sequence is TGCGCCAGCAGCTTGGCGGATTCAGGGAGGGGGACAGATACGCAGTATTTT.

This clonotype was seen only a few times. The chain couples TRBV12-5 to TRBJ2-7, with TRBD2 as a possible D gene (6 bases). The CDR3 is 15 amino acids. V gave up 4 bases and J gave up 5 bases, with 18 bases separating them. The germline CDR1 and CDR2 sequences are LGHNT and FRNRAP. This CDR3 is CASGSYRDFGDEQYF. The CDR3 DNA follows: TGTGCTAGTGGTTCCTACCGGGACTTCGGGGACGAGCAGTACTTC.

This chain connects TRBV18 to TRBJ2-1; TRBD2 might be the D (6 bases). The CDR3 covers 13 residues. CDR1 KGHSH and CDR2 LQKENI come from the germline V gene. V was pared by 1 base and J by 8 bases, with 9 bases between. CDR3 nucleotide sequence: TGTGCCAGCTCACCACGACCGGGGGATGAGCAGTTCTTC. Translated, it gives CASSPRPGDEQFF.

This clonotype was recorded a few times. The chain has TRBV3-1 and TRBJ2-1; a weak D match, TRBD2 (6 bases). The ends were cut back, 0 bases at V and 9 bases at J, with 12 bases in the middle. CDR1 and CDR2 (germline): LGHDT, YNNKEL (reference sequence). The CDR3 length is 14 residues. CDR3 nucleotides: TGTGCCAGCAGCCAAGAAGTTACGGGACTTGAGCAGTTCTTC. It specifies CASSQEVTGLEQFF.

This CDR3 is CSATALGVQYTDTQYF. The CDR3 DNA reads TGCAGTGCTACCGCGTTGGGGGTCCAATACACAGATACGCAGTATTTT. The chain carries TRBV20-1 and TRBJ2-3; D is tentatively TRBD1 or TRBD2 (5 bases each). Trimming removed 4 bases at V and 2 bases at J, with 19 bases between. CDR1 DFQATT and CDR2 SNEGSKA come from the germline V gene (reference sequence). The CDR3 is made up of 16 amino acids.

This clonotype was found a few times. This sequence joins TRBV4-2 and TRBJ2-1, with D maybe TRBD2 (6 bases). This CDR3 contains 18 residues. Germline CDR1 LGHNA, CDR2 YNFKEQ. Trimming took 0 bases from V and 3 from J, leaving 18 bases between them. The CDR3 DNA is TGTGCCAGCAGCCAAGAGGAGGTGGACTACCTGGTCTACAATGAGCAGTTCTTC. Amino acid sequence: CASSQEEVDYLVYNEQFF.

The chain is built from TRBV12-3 or TRBV12-4 and TRBJ2-3; 8 bases agree with TRBD2. The CDR3 is made up of 15 amino acids. With 3 bases clipped from V and 4 bases from J, the junction kept 6 bases outside the gene matches. DNA of the CDR3: TGTGCCAGCAGTTTTAGCGGGGCCGGCCCAGATACGCAGTATTTT. Amino acid sequence: CASSFSGAGPDTQYF.

This clonotype was seen only a few times. The chain uses TRBV5-1 and TRBJ2-4; 7 nucleotides agree with TRBD1. This CDR3 has 16 amino acids. J lost 7 bases, V lost 4 bases, and 14 bases had no gene match. CDR1 SGHRS and CDR2 YFSETQ come from the germline V gene. For the CDR3, the DNA is TGCGCCAGCAGCCTCCTCGGACAGGCTACAGGGAACATTCAGTACTTC. It translates to CASSLLGQATGNIQYF.

The chain links TRBV5-1 to TRBJ2-7, with TRBD2 matching 12 bases. Looked up from germline, CDR1 is SGHRS and CDR2 is YFSETQ. This CDR3 is built from 16 residues. V shed 0 bases and J 0 bases; nucleotides not matched to a gene: 1. CDR3 bases: TGCGCCAGCAGCTTGGGACTAGCGGGAGCCTCCTACGAGCAGTACTTC. Translated: CASSLGLAGASYEQYF.

Only a few counts were recorded for this clonotype. The chain employs TRBV7-9 and TRBJ2-7, with D unresolved. V was cut by 4 bases and J by 1 base, with 17 bases left in between. This CDR3 contains 16 residues. The germline V gene has CDR1 SEHNR and CDR2 FQNEAQ (reference sequence). The CDR3 loop is CASSSINSLRSYEQYF. CDR3 nucleotide sequence: TGTGCCAGCAGCTCGATTAACAGCCTCAGATCCTACGAGCAGTACTTC.

This clonotype has more than one count but fewer than ten. This rearrangement joins TRBV18 to TRBJ2-1; the D gene is possibly TRBD2 (6 bases). Per the germline V gene, CDR1 is KGHSH and CDR2 is LQKENI. V lost 1 base and J lost 3, with 13 bases in between. The CDR3 contains 16 residues. The CDR3 bases are TGTGCCAGCTCACCACGTACAGCGGGTAGCTACAATGAGCAGTTCTTC. As protein: CASSPRTAGSYNEQFF. Combining the CDR3 with reference TRBV18 and TRBJ2-1 gives the whole variable domain NAGVMQNPRHLVRRRGQEARLRCSPMKGHSHVYWYRQLPEEGLKFMVYLQKENIIDESGMPKERFSAEFPKEGPSILRIQQVVRGDSAAYFCASSPRTAGSYNEQFFGPGTRLTVL.

The J gene is TRBJ2-7, the V gene TRBV4-1, with 8 bases matching TRBD1. The CDR3 contains 15 residues. Germline V gene lookup returns CDR1 MGHRA and CDR2 YSYEKL. The ends lost 0 bases at V and 0 bases at J; junction bases unmatched: 1. CDR3 sequence: CASSQEDRGSYEQYF. CDR3 DNA: TGCGCCAGCAGCCAAGAAGACAGGGGCTCCTACGAGCAGTACTTC.